This TCR beta chain was documented in a study of shared clonotypes between healthy human individuals. Whole-study findings and limits: Sorted-subset sequencing, rarefaction showed, was incomplete despite large depth.

To note about this clone: Its target is not known. The same CDR3 arises from other DNA sequences in this sample as well.

Using immunoSEQ multiplex PCR, the repertoire was profiled, and TCRdb retains in-frame clones only, with some absent. The table shows roughly 2,500,000 clones, with 93% occurring only once. Trimming at V came to 2 bases and at J to 0 bases, leaving 6 bases not matched to a gene. This CDR3 spans 16 amino acids. Germline CDR1 SGHRS, CDR2 YFSETQ. Subsets obtained from CD4+ cells comprised CD45RA+ naive and CD45RA-negative memory cells. The TCR was taken from a man younger than 30 in good health. Some clones in this sample may be carry-over from other donors' samples. The rearrangement uses TRBV5-1 and TRBJ1-1, with 8 bases lining up with TRBD1. The sequenced sample consisted of naive CD4+ T cells from PBMCs. Subset defined: CD45RA+ positively selected. CDR3 residues: CASSFGTGGMNTEAFF. DNA for the CDR3: TGCGCCAGCAGCTTTGGGACAGGAGGGATGAACACTGAAGCTTTCTTT.